A single sample gave rise to the 19 T cell receptor beta chains below, sequenced in a study of beta chain features in type 1 diabetes. Reverse transcription of all isolated RNA meant that expressed TCRB transcripts were sequenced. Measured with immunoSEQ multiplex PCR; TCRdb has only the in-frame clones, and not every one. The sample consists of hundreds of thousands of clones, around 30% of them appearing once. The source material was naive CD4+ T cells from blood. These receptors were obtained from a young man in good health.

The rearrangement uses TRBV10-3 and TRBJ2-1, with unresolved D. Germline CDR1 and CDR2: ENHRY and SYGVKD. The CDR3 sequence is 16 residues long. Trimming took 2 bases from V and 12 from J, leaving 23 bases between them. The CDR3 sequence is CAISETTGPIGFLQFF. CDR3 DNA sequence: TGTGCCATCAGTGAGACCACCGGGCCAATTGGGTTTCTGCAGTTCTTC.

This chain joins TRBV12-5 and TRBJ1-2, with D possibly TRBD1 on 6 matching bases. Trimming shortened V by 6 bases and J by 5 bases, and 10 bases separated the two germline ends. CDR1 and CDR2 (germline): LGHNT, FRNRAP. This CDR3 spans 12 amino acids. The chain's CDR3 is CASGQGLYGYTF. The CDR3 coding sequence is TGTGCTAGTGGACAGGGCCTATATGGCTACACCTTC.

Here the CDR3 DNA reads TGTGCCAGCAGCTCTAGGGACAGGCGCCCTAACTATGGCTACACCTTC. Encoded protein: CASSSRDRRPNYGYTF. V and J are TRBV7-9 and TRBJ1-2, with 8 bases fitting TRBD1. CDR3 length: 16 residues. CDR1 is SEHNR, CDR2 FQNEAQ, per germline (reference sequence). Unmatched junction bases numbered 7, after V lost 4 bases and J lost 0 bases.

The chain combines TRBV30 with TRBJ2-3; 13 nucleotides align to TRBD2. Germline CDR1 GTSNPN, CDR2 SVGIG (reference sequence). The CDR3 is 16 amino acids. J gave up 6 bases and V 2 bases, and 8 bases lay outside the gene matches. The CDR3: CAWSPTLTSGRDTQYF. The CDR3 DNA is TGTGCCTGGAGTCCTACCTTGACTAGCGGGAGGGATACGCAGTATTTT.

This clone occurred a few times. Here the CDR3 DNA reads TGCAGCGTTCCCGGGCAGGGGGATGGCTATGGCTACACCTTC. Its protein product is CSVPGQGDGYGYTF. V gene TRBV29-1 combines with J gene TRBJ1-2; 7 bases are a match to TRBD1. This CDR3 spans 14 amino acids. In germline, CDR1 is SQVTM, CDR2 ANQGSEA. The junction had 10 bases not matched to a gene; V was cut back by 5 bases and J by 4 bases. Combining the CDR3 with reference TRBV29-1 and TRBJ1-2 gives the whole variable domain SAVISQKPSRDICQRGTSLTIQCQVDSQVTMMFWYRQQPGQSLTLIATANQGSEATYESGFVIDKFPISRPNLTFSTLTVSNMSPEDSSIYLCSVPGQGDGYGYTFGSGTRLTVV.

The chain couples TRBV18 to TRBJ1-1; D gene uncertain. The CDR3 runs 14 residues. V lost 6 bases, J lost 1 base, and 12 bases lay in between. Per germline, CDR1 KGHSH and CDR2 LQKENI. The CDR3: CASSAPQRNTEAFF. DNA for the CDR3: TGTGCCAGCTCCGCACCGCAGAGGAACACTGAAGCTTTCTTT. The full variable domain, completed using reference TRBV18 and TRBJ1-1, is NAGVMQNPRHLVRRRGQEARLRCSPMKGHSHVYWYRQLPEEGLKFMVYLQKENIIDESGMPKERFSAEFPKEGPSILRIQQVVRGDSAAYFCASSAPQRNTEAFFGQGTRLTVV.

A few counts support this clone. Other nucleotide sequences from this sample produce the same CDR3. This chain joins TRBV20-1 and TRBJ2-7; D gene unclear. Trimming pared 2 bases from V and 4 bases from J, leaving 6 bases between. The CDR3 loop spans 11 amino acids. Germline values: CDR1 DFQATT, CDR2 SNEGSKA (reference sequence). The CDR3 nucleotides read TGCAGTGCTAGAAAGGCTTACGAGCAGTACTTC. This encodes CSARKAYEQYF.

This chain links TRBV10-3 with TRBJ2-3; 9 nucleotides align to TRBD2. V lost 11 bases, J lost 0 bases, and 15 bases stayed unmatched. Germline V lookup: CDR1 ENHRY, CDR2 SYGVKD. The CDR3 is 17 amino acids. CDR3 in amino acids: CASRGAGGRTSTDTQYF. CDR3 nucleotide sequence: TGTGCCTCCCGGGGAGCGGGAGGACGAACTAGCACAGATACGCAGTATTTT.

This clone occurred a few times. The V call is TRBV7-2, the J call TRBJ1-5, with TRBD1 identical over 10 bases. Unmatched junction bases numbered 12, after V lost 6 bases and J lost 7 bases. There are 16 residues in the CDR3. The germline V gene encodes CDR1 SGHTA and CDR2 FQGNSA. The chain's CDR3 is CASSGGLGTGDQPQHF. The CDR3 bases are TGTGCCAGCAGTGGTGGGCTTGGGACAGGGGACCAGCCCCAGCATTTT. Variable domain in full (rest from reference TRBV7-2 and TRBJ1-5): GAGVSQSPSNKVTEKGKDVELRCDPISGHTALYWYRQSLGQGLEFLIYFQGNSAPDKSGLPSDRFSAERTGGSVSTLTIQRTQQEDSAVYLCASSGGLGTGDQPQHFGDGTRLSIL.

This clone was detected only a few times. The CDR3 sequence: CAWRRSGAHEQYF. CDR3 sequence (DNA): TGTGCCTGGAGAAGATCAGGGGCCCACGAGCAGTACTTC. The chain is built from TRBV30 and TRBJ2-7, with D possibly matching TRBD1 (6 bases). Trimming left V 3 bases short and J 5 bases short, with 14 bases between. The CDR3 spans 13 residues. Germline CDR1 and CDR2: GTSNPN and SVGIG (reference sequence).

DNA of the CDR3: TGTGCCAGCAGGCAGGTCGGGGAGCTGTTTTTT. Translated, it gives CASRQVGELFF. The chain combines TRBV6-1 with TRBJ2-2; D is unclear. This CDR3 has 11 amino acids. The germline V gene encodes CDR1 MNHNS and CDR2 SASEGT. Trimming removed 6 bases at V and 7 bases at J, with 6 bases between.

The chain employs TRBV9 and TRBJ2-3, with D perhaps assigned TRBD1 or TRBD2 (5 bases each). This CDR3 is built from 15 residues. The V gene's germline CDR1 is SGDLS and CDR2 YYNGEE. The V end lost 3 bases, the J end lost 2 bases, and 13 bases lay between the germline ends. The CDR3: CASSASGTNTDTQYF. The CDR3 region has the DNA TGTGCCAGCAGCGCCTCGGGGACCAACACAGATACGCAGTATTTT.

The CDR3 spells CASSTDGYGYTF. CDR3 DNA: TGTGCCAGCAGCACGGACGGCTATGGCTACACCTTC. The rearrangement joins TRBV7-2 to TRBJ1-2; D remains ambiguous. V was trimmed by 5 bases and J by 4 bases, leaving 8 bases between them. The CDR3 is 12 residues long. From germline, CDR1 is SGHTA and CDR2 FQGNSA.

Details on this clone: The identical CDR3 is also encoded by other nucleotide sequences in the sample. The V gene is TRBV30, the J gene TRBJ2-1, with D possibly TRBD1 on 6 matching bases. V shed 2 bases and J shed 8 bases, with 7 bases lying between them. Germline loops: CDR1 GTSNPN, CDR2 SVGIG (reference sequence). This CDR3 is 11 amino acids long. The CDR3 bases are TGTGCCTGGAGTAACAGGGATGAGCAGTTCTTC. It codes for CAWSNRDEQFF.

This clone showed up just a few times. The chain carries TRBV29-1 and TRBJ2-3, with D unclear. Trimming took off 6 bases at V and 3 bases at J, with 7 bases between the two ends. Germline V CDR1 and CDR2: SQVTM, ANQGSEA. This CDR3 is 11 amino acids long. The CDR3 region has the DNA TGCAGCGTCAAATGGACAGATACGCAGTATTTT. This translates into CSVKWTDTQYF.

This clone occurred a few times. The chain couples TRBV6-5 to TRBJ1-1; D not certain. Trimming stripped 2 bases from V and 0 bases from J, with 4 bases between. This CDR3 has 13 residues. Per the germline V gene, CDR1 is MNHEY and CDR2 is SVGAGI. This CDR3 is CASSYRMNTEAFF. The CDR3 DNA reads as TGTGCCAGCAGTTACAGGATGAACACTGAAGCTTTCTTT.

The chain recombines TRBV7-2 with TRBJ1-2; no firm D call. V lost 5 bases, J lost 5 bases, and 6 bases lay in between. Germline CDR1 reads SGHTA; CDR2 reads FQGNSA. There are 11 residues in the CDR3. The CDR3 loop is CASSPSYGYTF. The CDR3 DNA is TGTGCCAGCAGCCCCAGTTATGGCTACACCTTC.

This clone was recorded a few times. J is TRBJ2-5 and V is TRBV7-2, with 7 bases fitting TRBD1. There are 14 residues in the CDR3. Germline V gene sequence: CDR1 SGHTA, CDR2 FQGNSA. V was clipped by 5 bases and J by 1 base; unmatched bases: 4. CDR3 bases: TGTGCCAGCAGCCCCAGGACAGGCCAAGAGACCCAGTACTTC. This gives the protein CASSPRTGQETQYF.

Remarks on this clone: Other DNA sequences within the sample encode an identical CDR3. The chain employs TRBV29-1 and TRBJ1-1; D is unresolved. The CDR3 runs to 13 residues. Trimming cost V 1 base and J 1 base, with 7 bases left between them. Germline CDR1 reads SQVTM; CDR2 reads ANQGSEA. DNA of the CDR3: TGCAGCGTTGAAGTTGGAGGGAACACTGAAGCTTTCTTT. This codes for CSVEVGGNTEAFF.